Below, 15 T cell receptor beta chains from the same sample are listed, as sequenced in a study of vaccination and CD4 T cells after COVID-19. One entry per CDR3 protein results from TCRdb running MiXCR on the PCR reads. Found here are 20,000 to 30,000 distinct CDR3 sequences, over 40% of them singletons; the top ten hold more than 0.85%. The material was CD4+ T cells from blood, obtained before SARS-CoV-2 vaccination. These TCRs come from a human donor who had recovered from COVID-19.

The chain joins TRBV7-2 to TRBJ1-2, with a tentative D call TRBD1 (6 bases). CDR1 is SGHTA and CDR2 is FQGNSA in the germline V gene. This CDR3 is 16 amino acids long. The V gene lost 5 bases and the J gene lost 6 bases, with 22 bases spanning the gap. The CDR3 here is CASSLGTGAFNDGYTF. As DNA, the CDR3 is TGTGCCAGCAGCCTCGGGACGGGGGCGTTTAATGATGGCTACACCTTC.

The CDR3 here is CASSGAGGRGSSYEQYF. The CDR3 nucleotides are TGTGCCAGCAGCGGAGCGGGGGGGCGCGGGAGCTCCTACGAGCAGTACTTC. This chain joins TRBV7-9 and TRBJ2-7, with 10 bases fitting TRBD2. CDR3 length: 17 residues. Germline V gives CDR1 SEHNR, CDR2 FQNEAQ (reference sequence). J gave up 0 bases and V 5 bases, and 10 bases lay outside the gene matches. Full variable domain (outside the CDR3, taken from reference TRBV7-9 and TRBJ2-7): DTGVSQNPRHKITKRGQNVTFRCDPISEHNRLYWYRQTLGQGPEFLTYFQNEAQLEKSRLLSDRFSAERPKGSFSTLEIQRTEQGDSAMYLCASSGAGGRGSSYEQYFGPGTRLTVT.

This chain joins TRBV15 and TRBJ2-1; 8 bases align to TRBD1. CDR1 and CDR2 from the germline V gene are LNHNV and YYDKDF (reference sequence). This CDR3 has 15 residues. After removal of 0 bases from V and 4 bases from J, the junction contained 2 bases not matched to a gene. CDR3 bases: TGTGCCACCAGCAGAGACAGGGGGCCTTACAATGAGCAGTTCTTC. Translating gives CATSRDRGPYNEQFF.

In this sample, this clonotype turned up once. The chain is built from TRBV6-1 and TRBJ1-5; no firm D call. Trimming took 5 bases from V and 13 from J, leaving 18 bases between them. This CDR3 is 13 amino acids long. Looked up from germline, CDR1 is MNHNS and CDR2 is SASEGT. CDR3 residues: CASSSDWRRTQHF. DNA of the CDR3: TGTGCCAGCAGTAGCGATTGGCGGCGGACTCAGCATTTT.

The chain is built from TRBV4-1 and TRBJ2-2; D gene uncertain. Trimming pared 1 base from V and 0 bases from J, leaving 3 bases between. The germline V gene has CDR1 MGHRA and CDR2 YSYEKL. CDR3 length: 14 residues. As DNA, the CDR3 is TGCGCCAGCAGCCAAGCGCCGAACACCGGGGAGCTGTTTTTT. Its protein product is CASSQAPNTGELFF.

This clonotype was detected once. The rearrangement links TRBV5-4 to TRBJ2-3, with D possibly matching TRBD2 (5 bases). Trimming took off 0 bases at V and 1 base at J, with 12 bases between the two ends. Germline lookup yields CDR1 SGHNT and CDR2 YYREEE (reference sequence). CDR3 size: 16 residues. The CDR3 DNA sequence: TGTGCCAGCAGCTTGGATGGAGGAGTTGGCACAGATACGCAGTATTTT. It is translated as CASSLDGGVGTDTQYF.

This chain connects TRBV15 to TRBJ2-7; the D is unclear. Between the trimmed V and J ends, which lost 0 bases and 1 base, there was a span of 10 bases. This CDR3 region has 15 residues. In germline, CDR1 is LNHNV, CDR2 YYDKDF (reference sequence). As DNA, the CDR3 is TGTGCCACCAGCAGAGATCTGGGCCAGTCCTACGAGCAGTACTTC. As protein: CATSRDLGQSYEQYF.

This sequence joins TRBV28 and TRBJ1-5, with a possible D match to TRBD1 (5 bases). Trimming stripped 0 bases from V and 7 bases from J, with 10 bases between. The germline CDR1 and CDR2 sequences are MDHEN and SYDVKM. This CDR3 has 14 amino acids. CDR3 DNA sequence: TGTGCCAGCAGTTTATGGAGAGGGGAACAGCCCCAGCATTTT. Protein: CASSLWRGEQPQHF.

The chain is built from TRBV7-9 and TRBJ2-2, with D perhaps TRBD1 (5 bases). Germline V gene data show CDR1 as SEHNR and CDR2 as FQNEAQ (reference sequence). The germline V and J ends were trimmed by 1 base and 0 bases, with 18 bases remaining between them. The CDR3 has 19 residues. The CDR3, as DNA: TGTGCCAGCAGCTTAGGGTACCTCCGGACACCTGCGAACACCGGGGAGCTGTTTTTT. It yields the protein CASSLGYLRTPANTGELFF.

This clonotype was found a few times. This chain links TRBV6-5 with TRBJ2-5; D is possibly TRBD1 (5 bases). The germline gives CDR1 MNHEY, CDR2 SVGAGI. CDR3 length: 13 amino acids. Trimming shortened V by 2 bases and J by 1 base, and 5 bases separated the two germline ends. CDR3 nucleotides: TGTGCCAGCAGTTACGACAGCCAAGAGACCCAGTACTTC. Translated, it gives CASSYDSQETQYF.

This clonotype was seen only a few times. The J gene is TRBJ2-5, the V gene TRBV20-1; 8 nucleotides align to TRBD2. CDR3 size: 14 residues. From germline, CDR1 is DFQATT and CDR2 SNEGSKA (reference sequence). The trim removed 7 bases at V and 1 base at J, leaving 8 bases unmatched. The CDR3 protein is CSVLAGRSQETQYF. The CDR3 coding sequence is TGCAGTGTCTTAGCGGGACGGTCCCAAGAGACCCAGTACTTC.

This clonotype showed up just a few times. The J gene is TRBJ1-5, the V gene TRBV6-2 or TRBV6-3; D gene uncertain. The germline gives CDR1 MNHEY, CDR2 SVGEGT. V was trimmed by 1 base and J by 2 bases, leaving 9 bases between them. This CDR3 comprises 15 residues. CDR3 nucleotides: TGTGCCAGCAGTTACTTAACCGGACGCAATCAGCCCCAGCATTTT. It translates to CASSYLTGRNQPQHF.

This clonotype was seen a few times. The chain couples TRBV7-9 to TRBJ1-1; weak D call: TRBD1 (6 bases). V was cut by 5 bases and J by 3 bases, with 19 bases left in between. Germline V gene lookup returns CDR1 SEHNR and CDR2 FQNEAQ (reference sequence). This CDR3 region has 16 residues. CDR3 in DNA: TGTGCCAGCAGCCCGGTAACGGGGGCAGGGGACACTGAAGCTTTCTTT. Amino acid sequence: CASSPVTGAGDTEAFF.

The chain uses TRBV5-1 and TRBJ2-5, with TRBD1 identical over 7 bases. The CDR3 sequence is 14 residues long. CDR1 SGHRS and CDR2 YFSETQ come from the germline V gene. Trimming took 7 bases from V and 2 from J; bases not matched to a gene: 8. The CDR3 region has the DNA TGCGCCAGCGGAATTTGGGGACAGCAAGAGACCCAGTACTTC. Protein sequence: CASGIWGQQETQYF.

This clonotype was counted a few times. The chain is built from TRBV20-1 and TRBJ2-3; the match to TRBD1 covers 7 bases. The CDR3 sequence is 17 residues long. In germline, CDR1 is DFQATT, CDR2 SNEGSKA (reference sequence). Trimming at V came to 2 bases and at J to 5 bases, leaving 16 bases not matched to a gene. The CDR3 nucleotides are TGCAGTGCTAGATCCTCATACGGGGTAGGGGGCGAAGATACGCAGTATTTT. It yields the protein CSARSSYGVGGEDTQYF.